This T cell receptor beta chain was found in a study of blood T cell repertoires in COVID-19 (dated by TCRdb to about 2020). Regarding the research as a whole: The collaborator samples originated in the United States, Italy and Spain and spanned the acute and convalescent phases of COVID-19. Samples came from the ongoing ImmuneRACE study (first 160 participants) plus 1,254 subjects from 6 global collaborators. Deeply sampled blood TCRbeta repertoires from subjects exposed to, actively infected with, or recovered from COVID-19 were included in the dataset. The repertoires were released in a freely available public database intended as a resource for research on the immune response to SARS-CoV-2. Where available, HLA class I and class II types were taken from metadata supplied by the sample provider and were not determined by assay-based typing. A de-identified subject ID, COVID-19 status, age in years and sex were almost always included in the sample metadata. The prospective study material was composed of cDNA or gDNA derived from T cells, B-cell-depleted T cells, or PBMCs.

What the study reported, not specific to this receptor: The amount of clinical and demographic metadata varied by source and participant and was provided uncurated.

The CDR3 spans 14 residues, from the cysteine through the phenylalanine. Kept here is only the CDR3 DNA, which spans 42 bases and is read in frame from base 1. As encoded in the germline V gene, CDR1 is SGHRS while CDR2 is YFSETQ. V trim: 4 bases; J trim: 1 base; unmatched bases: 1. As concerns this clone: The antigen this receptor binds is unknown. The input lacks base qualities; no much larger clone sits a single base away.

TCRbeta CDR3 regions were amplified from genomic DNA using the immunoSEQ Assay, a bias-controlled multiplex PCR. The authors processed their data as follows. Nucleated cell counts per sample were estimated from amplification of reference gene primers within the assay. To quantify the absolute abundance of each unique TCRbeta CDR3 rearrangement, sequence reads were collapsed and filtered. For each sample, productive Simpson clonality was calculated as the square root of Simpson's diversity index across productive rearrangements. TCRdb retrieved this table from immuneACCESS and kept in-frame rearrangements only. Not all clones are present; in checked studies, unresolved V genes account for under half, and no reason is known for the remainder. V and J calls and clone size are as listed in that table; D and trimming were resolved from the DNA. The sample data list 80,000 to 95,000 clones, and around 86% of these were observed just once. Clones ranked in the top ten supply 3% to 4% of the sample.

Whole blood was collected in K2EDTA tubes by collaborating institutions according to the institutions' own protocols. For TCRbeta analysis, collaborators shipped samples as frozen whole blood, isolated PBMCs, or DNA extracted from either of those sample types. The chain is assembled from TRBV5-1 and TRBJ2-1; 8 bases in the junction line up with TRBD2. This clonotype originated in a woman in her seventies with acute or convalescent COVID-19. Sequencing input: peripheral blood. The nucleotide sequence reads as follows: TGCGCCAGCAGCCGCGGGGGGTCCTACAATGAGCAGTTCTTC. Translated, this is CASSRGGSYNEQFF.